These 7 T cell receptor beta chains originate from one sample sequenced in a study of blood T cells in healthy people across ages. A second about 7 to 12 cycle PCR used barcoded and J-beta primers. TCRdb re-called the 5' RACE reads with MiXCR, one entry per CDR3 protein. Of about a million distinct CDR3 sequences in the sample, around 48% were seen once. Sequenced material: blood. The origin of the receptors is a man aged 30 to 39 in good health.

In regard to this clonotype: It may be a read error: a sequence one base away is much more abundant. V is TRBV7-9 and J is TRBJ2-7, with 7 bases matching TRBD2. J was trimmed by 2 bases and V by 3 bases; bases with no gene match: 10. The germline V gene has CDR1 SEHNR and CDR2 FQNEAQ (reference sequence). This CDR3 has 16 amino acids. CDR3 bases: TGTGCCAGCAGCTTTGAGGACGGCGGGAGCCCCTACGAGCAGTACTTC. This translates into CASSFEDGGSPYEQYF.

J is TRBJ1-2 and V is TRBV27; perhaps TRBD1 as D (6 bases). V was trimmed by 6 bases and J by 7 bases, leaving 18 bases between them. Per germline, CDR1 MNHEY and CDR2 SMNVEV (reference sequence). The CDR3 has 14 residues. CDR3 amino acids: CASSPTAGVGGYTF. The CDR3 nucleotides read TGTGCCAGCAGCCCAACGGCAGGGGTTGGTGGCTACACCTTC.

The genes are TRBV12-3 or TRBV12-4 and TRBJ2-5, with D possibly being TRBD1 (6 bases). The germline V and J ends were trimmed by 2 bases and 11 bases, with 9 bases remaining between them. The CDR3 runs 11 residues. This CDR3 is CASSLWGQQYF. The CDR3 DNA follows: TGTGCCAGCAGTTTATGGGGGCAACAGTACTTC.

The chain combines TRBV9 with TRBJ2-1; D remains unclear. Germline lookup yields CDR1 SGDLS and CDR2 YYNGEE. The CDR3 is 14 residues long. V was pared by 0 bases and J by 6 bases, with 10 bases between. CDR3 sequence reads: CASSVAGFPNEQFF. The CDR3 DNA follows: TGTGCCAGCAGCGTAGCAGGCTTTCCCAATGAGCAGTTCTTC.

This clonotype appeared a few times. The V and J genes are TRBV4-3 and TRBJ2-2, with D perhaps TRBD1 (6 bases). The germline V and J ends were trimmed by 0 bases and 2 bases, with 13 bases remaining between them. The CDR3 runs 17 residues. Germline V gives CDR1 LGHNA, CDR2 YSLEER. The CDR3 spells CASSQDPPGANTGELFF. The CDR3 DNA sequence: TGCGCCAGCAGCCAAGATCCCCCAGGGGCAAACACCGGGGAGCTGTTTTTT.

This clonotype has more than one count but fewer than ten. This chain joins TRBV7-9 and TRBJ2-5; D is unclear. This CDR3 is 14 amino acids long. The germline gives CDR1 SEHNR, CDR2 FQNEAQ (reference sequence). The V gene lost 0 bases and the J gene lost 7 bases, with 12 bases spanning the gap. The CDR3 DNA reads TGTGCCAGCAGCTTAGCAGAAACCTCGGGGACCCAGTACTTC. Amino acids: CASSLAETSGTQYF.

This chain connects TRBV20-1 to TRBJ2-3; maybe TRBD1 (6 bases). CDR3 size: 16 residues. Germline V gives CDR1 DFQATT, CDR2 SNEGSKA (reference sequence). Trimming pared 7 bases from V and 2 bases from J, leaving 22 bases between. CDR3 nucleotide sequence: TGCAGTGTCTGCGAAGTGGGCAGGGGCATCACAGATACGCAGTATTTT. It is translated as CSVCEVGRGITDTQYF.